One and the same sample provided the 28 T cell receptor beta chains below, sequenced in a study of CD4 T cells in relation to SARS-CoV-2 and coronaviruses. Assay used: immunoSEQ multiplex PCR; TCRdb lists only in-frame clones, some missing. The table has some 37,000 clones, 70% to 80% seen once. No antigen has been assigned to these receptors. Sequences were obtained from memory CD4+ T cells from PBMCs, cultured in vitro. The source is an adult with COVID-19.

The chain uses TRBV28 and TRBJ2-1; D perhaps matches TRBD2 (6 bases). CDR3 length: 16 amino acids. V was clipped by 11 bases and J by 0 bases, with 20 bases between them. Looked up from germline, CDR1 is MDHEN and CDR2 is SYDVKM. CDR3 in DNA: TGTGCCGCCCTCCTTGGGGGGTCCACCTCCTACAATGAGCAGTTCTTC. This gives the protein CAALLGGSTSYNEQFF.

This chain's CDR3 is CASSRGDTQYF. CDR3 in DNA: TGTGCCAGCAGCCGGGGGGATACGCAGTATTTT. The chain links TRBV7-8 to TRBJ2-3, with a tentative D call TRBD2 (6 bases). The germline CDR1 and CDR2 sequences are SGHVS and FQNEAQ. This CDR3 spans 11 amino acids. The germline V and J ends were trimmed by 5 bases and 6 bases, with 6 bases remaining between them.

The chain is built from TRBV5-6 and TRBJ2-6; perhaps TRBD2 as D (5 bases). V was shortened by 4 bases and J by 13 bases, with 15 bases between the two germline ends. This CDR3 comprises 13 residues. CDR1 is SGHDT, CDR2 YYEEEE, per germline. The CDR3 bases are TGTGCCAGCAGCCTTTGGACTCCCTTGGTCCTGACTTTC. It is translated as CASSLWTPLVLTF.

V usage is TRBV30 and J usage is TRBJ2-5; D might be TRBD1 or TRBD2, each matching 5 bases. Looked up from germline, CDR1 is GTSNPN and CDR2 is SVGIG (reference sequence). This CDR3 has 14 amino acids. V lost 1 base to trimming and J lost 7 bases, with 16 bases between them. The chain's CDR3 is CAWSGGRARGTQYF. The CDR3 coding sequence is TGTGCCTGGAGTGGGGGTAGAGCGAGGGGGACCCAGTACTTC. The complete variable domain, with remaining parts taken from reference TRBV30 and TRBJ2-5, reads SQTIHQWPATLVQPVGSPLSLECTVEGTSNPNLYWYRQAAGRGLQLLFYSVGIGQISSEVPQNLSASRPQDRQFILSSKKLLLSDSGFYLCAWSGGRARGTQYFGPGTRLLVL.

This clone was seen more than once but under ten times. CDR3 nucleotides: TGTGCCAGCAGCTTAGCATCGCAGGGAGAGACCCAGTACTTC. Translation gives CASSLASQGETQYF. The chain combines TRBV7-9 with TRBJ2-5, with D maybe TRBD1 (5 bases). This CDR3 is built from 14 residues. V lost 0 bases to trimming and J lost 4 bases, with 9 bases between them. Germline V gene data show CDR1 as SEHNR and CDR2 as FQNEAQ (reference sequence).

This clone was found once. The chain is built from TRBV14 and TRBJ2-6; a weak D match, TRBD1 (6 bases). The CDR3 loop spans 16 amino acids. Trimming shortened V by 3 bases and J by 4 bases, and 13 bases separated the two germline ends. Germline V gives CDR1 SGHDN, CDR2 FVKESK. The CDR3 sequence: CASSHLTGTGANVLTF. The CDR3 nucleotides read TGTGCCAGCAGCCACCTGACAGGTACCGGGGCCAACGTCCTGACTTTC.

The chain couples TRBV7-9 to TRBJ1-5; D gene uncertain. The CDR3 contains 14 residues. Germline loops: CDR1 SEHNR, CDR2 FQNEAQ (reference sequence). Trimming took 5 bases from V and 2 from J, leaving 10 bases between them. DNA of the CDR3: TGTGCCAGCAGCACCCTAGATCGCAATCAGCCCCAGCATTTT. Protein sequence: CASSTLDRNQPQHF.

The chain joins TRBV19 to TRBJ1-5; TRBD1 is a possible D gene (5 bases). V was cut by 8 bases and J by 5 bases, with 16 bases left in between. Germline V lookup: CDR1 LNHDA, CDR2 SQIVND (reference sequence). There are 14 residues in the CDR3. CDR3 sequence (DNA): TGTGCCAGTTGGGATTGGGGGAGGGATCAGCCCCAGCATTTT. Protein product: CASWDWGRDQPQHF.

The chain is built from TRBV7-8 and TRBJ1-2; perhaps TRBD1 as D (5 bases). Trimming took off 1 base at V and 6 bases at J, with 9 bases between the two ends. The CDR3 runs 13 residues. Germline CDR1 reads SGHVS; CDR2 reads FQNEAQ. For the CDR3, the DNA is TGTGCCAGCAGCTTAGAGGGGTTTGATGGCTACACCTTC. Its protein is CASSLEGFDGYTF.

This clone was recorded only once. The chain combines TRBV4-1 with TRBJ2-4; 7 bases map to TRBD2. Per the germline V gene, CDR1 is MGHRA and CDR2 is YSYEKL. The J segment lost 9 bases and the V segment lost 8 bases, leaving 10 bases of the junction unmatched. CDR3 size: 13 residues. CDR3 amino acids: CASQREGGAIQYF. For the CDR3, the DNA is TGCGCCAGCCAGAGGGAGGGCGGAGCCATTCAGTACTTC.

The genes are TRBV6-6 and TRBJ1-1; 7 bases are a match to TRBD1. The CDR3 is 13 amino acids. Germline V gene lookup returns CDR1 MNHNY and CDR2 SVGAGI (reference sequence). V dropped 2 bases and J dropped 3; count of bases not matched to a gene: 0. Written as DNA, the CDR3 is TGTGCCAGCAGTTACCAGGGGGACACTGAAGCTTTCTTT. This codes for CASSYQGDTEAFF.

CDR3 sequence (DNA): TGTGCCACTAGGGCCCTTAACACCGGGGAGCTGTTTTTT. This sequence encodes CATRALNTGELFF. This sequence joins TRBV6-5 and TRBJ2-2; no firm D call. Germline CDR1 is MNHEY and CDR2 is SVGAGI. This CDR3 has 13 amino acids. V was shortened by 10 bases and J by 2 bases, with 11 bases between the two germline ends.

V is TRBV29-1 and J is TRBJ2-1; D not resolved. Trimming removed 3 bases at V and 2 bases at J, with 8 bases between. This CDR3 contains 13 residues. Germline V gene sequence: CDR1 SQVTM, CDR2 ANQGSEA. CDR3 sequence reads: CSVETIPYNEQFF. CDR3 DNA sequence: TGCAGCGTTGAGACCATCCCCTACAATGAGCAGTTCTTC.

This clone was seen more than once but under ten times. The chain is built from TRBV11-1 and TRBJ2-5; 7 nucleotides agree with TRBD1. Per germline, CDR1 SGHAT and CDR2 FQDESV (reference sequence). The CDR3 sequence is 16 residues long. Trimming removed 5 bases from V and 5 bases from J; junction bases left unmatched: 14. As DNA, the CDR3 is TGTGCCAGCAGCCGACCGACAGGGATTGCTGTGGAGACCCAGTACTTC. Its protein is CASSRPTGIAVETQYF.

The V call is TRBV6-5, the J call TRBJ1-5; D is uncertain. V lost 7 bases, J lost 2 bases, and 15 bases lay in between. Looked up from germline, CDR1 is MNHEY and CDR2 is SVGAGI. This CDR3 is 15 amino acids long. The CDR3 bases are TGTGCCAGCAAGGGAGGGCCCGTGGGCAATCAGCCCCAGCATTTT. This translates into CASKGGPVGNQPQHF.

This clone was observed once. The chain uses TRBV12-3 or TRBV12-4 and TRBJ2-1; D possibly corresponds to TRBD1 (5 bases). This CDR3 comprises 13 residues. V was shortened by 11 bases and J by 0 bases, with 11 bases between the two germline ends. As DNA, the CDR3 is TGTGCCCAGGGCGGAAACTCCTACAATGAGCAGTTCTTC. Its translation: CAQGGNSYNEQFF.

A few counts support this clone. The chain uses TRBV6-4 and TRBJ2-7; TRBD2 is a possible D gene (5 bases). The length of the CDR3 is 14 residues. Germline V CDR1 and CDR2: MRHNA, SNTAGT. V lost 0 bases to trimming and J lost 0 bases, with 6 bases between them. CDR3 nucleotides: TGTGCCAGCAGTGACTCTAGCGACTCCTACGAGCAGTACTTC. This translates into CASSDSSDSYEQYF.

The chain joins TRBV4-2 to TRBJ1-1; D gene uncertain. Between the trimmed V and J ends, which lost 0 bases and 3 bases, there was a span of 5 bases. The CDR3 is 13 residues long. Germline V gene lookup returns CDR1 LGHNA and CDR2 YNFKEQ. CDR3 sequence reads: CASSQEMDTEAFF. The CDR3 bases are TGTGCCAGCAGCCAAGAGATGGACACTGAAGCTTTCTTT.

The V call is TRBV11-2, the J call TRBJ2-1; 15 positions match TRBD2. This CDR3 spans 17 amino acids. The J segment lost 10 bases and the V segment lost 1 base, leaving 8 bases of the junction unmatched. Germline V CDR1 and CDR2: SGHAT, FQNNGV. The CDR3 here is CASSLVRTSGRAGEQFF. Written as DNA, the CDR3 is TGTGCCAGCAGCTTAGTGCGGACTAGCGGGAGGGCGGGAGAGCAGTTCTTC.

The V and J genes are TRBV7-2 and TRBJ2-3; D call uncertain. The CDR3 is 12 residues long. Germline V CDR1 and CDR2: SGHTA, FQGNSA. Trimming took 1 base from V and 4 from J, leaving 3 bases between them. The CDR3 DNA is TGTGCCAGCAGCTTAGGAGCAGATACGCAGTATTTT. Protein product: CASSLGADTQYF.

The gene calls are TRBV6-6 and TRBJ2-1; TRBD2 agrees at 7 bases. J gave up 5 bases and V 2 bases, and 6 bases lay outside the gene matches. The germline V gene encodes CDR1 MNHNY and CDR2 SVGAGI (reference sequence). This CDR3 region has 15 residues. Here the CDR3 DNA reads TGTGCCAGCAGTTACGACTCAGCGGGGAACAATGAGCAGTTCTTC. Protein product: CASSYDSAGNNEQFF.

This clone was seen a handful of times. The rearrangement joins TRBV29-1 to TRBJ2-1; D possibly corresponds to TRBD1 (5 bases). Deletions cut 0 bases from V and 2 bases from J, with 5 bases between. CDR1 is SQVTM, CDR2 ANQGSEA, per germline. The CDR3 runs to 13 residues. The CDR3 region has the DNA TGCAGCGTTGAAGAGACAGCCTACAATGAGCAGTTCTTC. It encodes CSVEETAYNEQFF.

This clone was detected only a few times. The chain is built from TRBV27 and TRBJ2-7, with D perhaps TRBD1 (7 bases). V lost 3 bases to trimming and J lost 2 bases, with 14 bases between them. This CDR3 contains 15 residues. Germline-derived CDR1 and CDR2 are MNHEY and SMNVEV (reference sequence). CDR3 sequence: CASSFRGDQTYEQYF. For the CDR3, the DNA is TGTGCCAGCAGTTTCAGGGGGGACCAGACCTACGAGCAGTACTTC.

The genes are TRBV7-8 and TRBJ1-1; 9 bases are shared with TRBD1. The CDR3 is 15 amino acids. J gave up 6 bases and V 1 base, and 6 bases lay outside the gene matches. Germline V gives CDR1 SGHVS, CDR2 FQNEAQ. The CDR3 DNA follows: TGTGCCAGCAGCTTAGAGACAGGGGGTTGGGCTGAAGCTTTCTTT. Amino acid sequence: CASSLETGGWAEAFF.

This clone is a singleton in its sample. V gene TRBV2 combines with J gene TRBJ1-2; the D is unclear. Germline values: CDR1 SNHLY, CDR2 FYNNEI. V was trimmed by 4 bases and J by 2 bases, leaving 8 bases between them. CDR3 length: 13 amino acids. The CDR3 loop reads CASSVDQNYGYTF. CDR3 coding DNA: TGTGCCAGCAGTGTTGACCAAAACTATGGCTACACCTTC.

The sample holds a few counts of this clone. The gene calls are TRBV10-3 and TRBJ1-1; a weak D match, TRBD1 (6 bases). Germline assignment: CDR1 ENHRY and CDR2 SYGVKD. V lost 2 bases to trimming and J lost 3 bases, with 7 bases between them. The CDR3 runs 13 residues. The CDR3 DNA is TGTGCCATCAGTGAGAGGGGGGACACTGAAGCTTTCTTT. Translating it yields CAISERGDTEAFF.

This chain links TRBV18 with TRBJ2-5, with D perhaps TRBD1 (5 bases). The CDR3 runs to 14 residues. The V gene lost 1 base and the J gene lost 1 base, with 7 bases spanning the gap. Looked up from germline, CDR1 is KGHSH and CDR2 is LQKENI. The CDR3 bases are TGTGCCAGCTCACCACTGGGGCCCCAAGAGACCCAGTACTTC. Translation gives CASSPLGPQETQYF.

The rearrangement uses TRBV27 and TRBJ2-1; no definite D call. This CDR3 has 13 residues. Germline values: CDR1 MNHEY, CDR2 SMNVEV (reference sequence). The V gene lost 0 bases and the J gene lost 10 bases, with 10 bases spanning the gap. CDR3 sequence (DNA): TGTGCCAGCAGTTTATCCCATCTGAGGGAGCAGTTCTTC. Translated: CASSLSHLREQFF.